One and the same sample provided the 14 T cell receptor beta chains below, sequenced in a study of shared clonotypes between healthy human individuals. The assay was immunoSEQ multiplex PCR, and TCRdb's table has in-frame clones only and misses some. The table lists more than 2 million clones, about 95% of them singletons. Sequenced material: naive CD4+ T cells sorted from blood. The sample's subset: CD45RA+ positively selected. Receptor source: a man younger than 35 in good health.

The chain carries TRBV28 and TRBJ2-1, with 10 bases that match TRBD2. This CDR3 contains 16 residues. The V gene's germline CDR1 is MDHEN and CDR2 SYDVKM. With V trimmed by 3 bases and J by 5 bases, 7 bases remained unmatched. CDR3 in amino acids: CASSFGLAGADNEQFF. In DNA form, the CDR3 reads TGTGCCAGCAGTTTTGGGCTAGCGGGAGCCGACAATGAGCAGTTCTTC.

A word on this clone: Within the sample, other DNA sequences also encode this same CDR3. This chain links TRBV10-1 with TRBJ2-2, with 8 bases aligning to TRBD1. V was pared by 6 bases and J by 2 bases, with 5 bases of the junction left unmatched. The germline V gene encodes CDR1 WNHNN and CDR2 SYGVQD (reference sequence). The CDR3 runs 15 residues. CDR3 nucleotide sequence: TGCGCCAGCAGCCCAGGACAGGGAAACACCGGGGAGCTGTTTTTT. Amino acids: CASSPGQGNTGELFF.

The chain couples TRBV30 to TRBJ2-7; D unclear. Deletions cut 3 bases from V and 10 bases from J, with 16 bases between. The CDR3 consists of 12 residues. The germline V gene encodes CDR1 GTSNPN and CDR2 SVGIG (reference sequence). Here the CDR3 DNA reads TGTGCCTGGAGCGGCCCCCGGTTGTTTCAGTACTTC. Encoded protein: CAWSGPRLFQYF.

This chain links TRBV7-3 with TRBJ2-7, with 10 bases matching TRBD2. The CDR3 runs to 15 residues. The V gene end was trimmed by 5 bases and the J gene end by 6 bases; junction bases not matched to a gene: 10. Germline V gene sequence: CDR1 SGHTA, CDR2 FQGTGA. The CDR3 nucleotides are TGTGCCAGCAGCCCAGCGGGGGGGCGACAGAGCGAGCAGTACTTC. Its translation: CASSPAGGRQSEQYF.

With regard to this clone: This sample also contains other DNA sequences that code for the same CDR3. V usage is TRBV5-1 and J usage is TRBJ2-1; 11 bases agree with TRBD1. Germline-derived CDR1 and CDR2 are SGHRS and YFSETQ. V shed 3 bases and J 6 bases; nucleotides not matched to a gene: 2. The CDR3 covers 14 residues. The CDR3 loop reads CASSYGTGGNEQFF. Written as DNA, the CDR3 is TGCGCCAGCAGCTATGGGACAGGGGGCAATGAGCAGTTCTTC.

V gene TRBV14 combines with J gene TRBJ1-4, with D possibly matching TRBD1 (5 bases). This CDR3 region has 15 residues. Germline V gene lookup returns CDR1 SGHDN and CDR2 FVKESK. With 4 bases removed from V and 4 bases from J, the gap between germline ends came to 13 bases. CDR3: CASSPQVGLNEKLFF. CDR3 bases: TGTGCCAGCAGCCCTCAGGTGGGGCTTAATGAAAAACTGTTTTTT.

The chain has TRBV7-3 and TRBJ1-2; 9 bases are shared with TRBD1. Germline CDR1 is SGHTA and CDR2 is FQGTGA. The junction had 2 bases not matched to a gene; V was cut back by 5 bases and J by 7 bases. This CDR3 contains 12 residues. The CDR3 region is CASSVGQGGYTF. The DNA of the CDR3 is TGTGCCAGCAGCGTGGGACAGGGTGGCTACACCTTC.

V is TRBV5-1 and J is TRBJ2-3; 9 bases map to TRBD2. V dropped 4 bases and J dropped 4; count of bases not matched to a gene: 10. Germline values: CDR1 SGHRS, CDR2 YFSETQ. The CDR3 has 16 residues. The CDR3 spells CASSDTVAGDPDTQYF. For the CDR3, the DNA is TGCGCCAGCAGCGACACGGTAGCGGGAGACCCAGATACGCAGTATTTT.

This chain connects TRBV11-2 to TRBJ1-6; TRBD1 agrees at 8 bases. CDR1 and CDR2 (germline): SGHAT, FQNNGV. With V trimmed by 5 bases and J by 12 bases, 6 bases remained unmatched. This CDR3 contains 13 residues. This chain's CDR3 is CASSDGTGLPLHF. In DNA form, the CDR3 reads TGTGCCAGCAGCGATGGGACAGGTTTACCCCTCCACTTT.

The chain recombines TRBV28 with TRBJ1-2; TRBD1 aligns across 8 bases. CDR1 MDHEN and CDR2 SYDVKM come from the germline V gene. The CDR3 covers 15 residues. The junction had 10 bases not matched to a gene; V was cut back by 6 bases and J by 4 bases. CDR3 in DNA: TGTGCCAGCAGGGTACAGGGGGTTGGGGTCTATGGCTACACCTTC. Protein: CASRVQGVGVYGYTF.

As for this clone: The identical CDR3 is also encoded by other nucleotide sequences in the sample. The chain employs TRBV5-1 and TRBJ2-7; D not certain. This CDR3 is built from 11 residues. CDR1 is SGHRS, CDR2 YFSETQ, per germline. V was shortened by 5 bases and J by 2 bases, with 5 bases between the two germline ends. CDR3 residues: CASREAYEQYF. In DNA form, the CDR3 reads TGCGCCAGCAGAGAGGCCTACGAGCAGTACTTC.

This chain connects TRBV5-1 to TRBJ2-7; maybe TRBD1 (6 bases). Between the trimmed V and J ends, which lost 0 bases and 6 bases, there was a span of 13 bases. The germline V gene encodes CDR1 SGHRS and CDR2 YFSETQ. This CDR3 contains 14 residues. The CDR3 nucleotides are TGCGCCAGCAGCTTGGGGGGCTCAGGGGCCGAGCAGTACTTC. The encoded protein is CASSLGGSGAEQYF.

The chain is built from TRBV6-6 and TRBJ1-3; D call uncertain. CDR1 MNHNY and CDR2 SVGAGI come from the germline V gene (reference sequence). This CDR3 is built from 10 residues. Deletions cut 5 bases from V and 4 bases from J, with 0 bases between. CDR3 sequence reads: CASSGNTIYF. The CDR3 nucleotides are TGTGCCAGCAGTGGAAACACCATATATTTT.

Written as DNA, the CDR3 is TGTGCCAGCCACTTCTTTCGGACTAGCGGGAACAATGAGCAGTTCTTC. This codes for CASHFFRTSGNNEQFF. This sequence joins TRBV28 and TRBJ2-1, with TRBD2 matching over 12 bases. The trim removed 8 bases at V and 5 bases at J, leaving 10 bases unmatched. Per the germline V gene, CDR1 is MDHEN and CDR2 is SYDVKM. This CDR3 is built from 16 residues.